This T cell receptor (beta chain) was documented in a study of T-cell memory formation after mild COVID-19. Comment on this clonotype: The antigen is unknown.

Study-level points and caveats: Within pre-infection memory, some responding clones were found, suggesting cross-reactive memory joined.

CDR3 size: 14 residues. V lost 0 bases to trimming and J lost 7 bases, with 11 bases between them. The germline CDR1 and CDR2 sequences are SGHRS and YFSETQ. TCR alpha and TCR beta cDNA libraries carrying sample barcodes and UMIs were produced by 5'RACE using constant-segment primers. TCRdb re-derived calls from the 5' RACE reads in MiXCR, one entry per CDR3 protein. This sample yields 120,000 to 150,000 distinct CDR3 sequences, of which about 19% are seen a single time; around 2.4% belongs to the top ten. The sequence was obtained from an adult woman who had mild COVID-19 (a few samples of this study predate the infection). Cell type and time point are not known. J is TRBJ2-1 and V is TRBV5-1, with TRBD1 as a possible D gene (5 bases). Sequenced material: PBMCs or a T cell subset sorted from them (not recorded which). The CDR3 sequence is CASSLGQGLNEQFF. DNA of the CDR3: TGCGCCAGCAGCTTGGGGCAGGGTCTGAATGAGCAGTTCTTC. The full variable domain, its missing parts supplied by reference TRBV5-1 and TRBJ2-1, is KAGVTQTPRYLIKTRGQQVTLSCSPISGHRSVSWYQQTPGQGLQFLFEYFSETQRNKGNFPGRFSGRQFSNSRSEMNVSTLELGDSALYLCASSLGQGLNEQFFGPGTRLTVL.